The clone carrying this TCR beta chain was seen more than once but under ten times. As yet, its antigen is unknown. These data originate in a study of vaccination and CD4 T cells after COVID-19. Treatment denoted: approximately nine-day PBMC culture with coronavirus spike peptide pools or control peptides (ViraFEST assay). The CDR3 is 16 residues long. From germline, CDR1 is MNHEY and CDR2 SMNVEV (reference sequence). V was pared by 5 bases and J by 0 bases, with 6 bases of the junction left unmatched. Sequence data for DNA of cultured CD4+ T cells were generated by the Oncomine TCR Beta short-read assay. TCRdb analysed the PCR reads with MiXCR anew, one entry per CDR3 protein. The table shows 15,000 to 20,000 distinct CDR3 sequences, with about 55% occurring only once.

This chain joins TRBV27 and TRBJ1-1; TRBD1 agrees at 10 bases. This clonotype originated in a human donor who had recovered from COVID-19. The sample was CD4+ T cells from blood, cultured in vitro. The CDR3 sequence: CASSPGTGVVNTEAFF. CDR3 DNA: TGTGCCAGCAGTCCCGGGACAGGGGTGGTGAACACTGAAGCTTTCTTT.